These 30 T cell receptor beta chains share one sample of origin, sequenced in a study of beta chain features in type 1 diabetes. Study observations and caveats: TCRB CDR3s were moderately but significantly shorter in Type 1 diabetes patients in all four CD4+ subsets.

The entirety of the isolated RNA underwent reverse transcription, so expressed TCRB transcripts were sequenced. Sequencing was performed with immunoSEQ multiplex PCR; in TCRdb, only in-frame clones are kept and a portion is missing. The sample records under 200,000 clones, approximately 10% being singletons. Their target antigens are unknown. The sequencing input was central memory CD4+ T cells from blood. All receptors come from a man under 40 with type 1 diabetes.

The sample holds a few counts of this clone. This chain uses TRBV9 with TRBJ2-1, with 11 bases identical to TRBD2. V shed 4 bases, J shed 10 bases, and the junction held 13 bases outside the gene matches. The germline gives CDR1 SGDLS, CDR2 YYNGEE. The CDR3 contains 16 residues. The DNA of the CDR3 is TGTGCCAGCAGCTCCACCAGACTAGCGGGGTCGTGGGAGCAGTTCTTC. Residues: CASSSTRLAGSWEQFF.

In this sample, this clone turned up a few times. The chain joins TRBV7-9 to TRBJ2-4; 7 nucleotides agree with TRBD1. The CDR3 runs 15 residues. Germline CDR1 SEHNR, CDR2 FQNEAQ (reference sequence). The junction had 6 bases not matched to a gene; V was cut back by 1 base and J by 6 bases. The CDR3 DNA reads TGTGCCAGCAGCTTAGGACAGGGATCGATAAACATTCAGTACTTC. It is translated as CASSLGQGSINIQYF.

The V call is TRBV18, the J call TRBJ2-2, with 7 nucleotides matching TRBD1. Trimming removed 2 bases from V and 3 bases from J; junction bases left unmatched: 12. CDR3 length: 18 residues. Germline values: CDR1 KGHSH, CDR2 LQKENI. The CDR3 spells CASSPIWRGGSDTGELFF. The CDR3 region has the DNA TGTGCCAGCTCACCAATCTGGAGAGGGGGCAGTGACACCGGGGAGCTGTTTTTT. The whole variable domain, remainder taken from reference TRBV18 and TRBJ2-2, is NAGVMQNPRHLVRRRGQEARLRCSPMKGHSHVYWYRQLPEEGLKFMVYLQKENIIDESGMPKERFSAEFPKEGPSILRIQQVVRGDSAAYFCASSPIWRGGSDTGELFFGEGSRLTVL.

The chain recombines TRBV14 with TRBJ2-4, with 7 positions matching TRBD2. V lost 0 bases to trimming and J lost 1 base; unmatched junction nucleotides: 3. From germline, CDR1 is SGHDN and CDR2 FVKESK. The CDR3 has 16 amino acids. The CDR3, as DNA: TGTGCCAGCAGCCAAGATCCCGGGGGGGCCAAAAACATTCAGTACTTC. Residues: CASSQDPGGAKNIQYF.

The genes are TRBV28 and TRBJ2-6; D is ambiguous. Between the trimmed V and J ends, which lost 2 bases and 0 bases, there was a span of 5 bases. The CDR3 consists of 15 residues. In germline, CDR1 is MDHEN, CDR2 SYDVKM. CDR3 protein: CASSLPGSGANVLTF. DNA of the CDR3: TGTGCCAGCAGTTTACCCGGCTCTGGGGCCAACGTCCTGACTTTC.

The chain couples TRBV18 to TRBJ2-3; a weak D match, TRBD1 (5 bases). The CDR3 is made up of 14 amino acids. CDR1 is KGHSH, CDR2 LQKENI, per germline. V was clipped by 6 bases and J by 1 base, with 11 bases between them. This chain's CDR3 is CASSEQARTDTQYF. Written as DNA, the CDR3 is TGTGCCAGCTCTGAACAGGCCCGCACAGATACGCAGTATTTT.

The sample holds a few counts of this clone. The chain recombines TRBV5-1 with TRBJ1-5, with a possible D match to TRBD1 (6 bases). The germline V gene encodes CDR1 SGHRS and CDR2 YFSETQ. The CDR3 totals 16 residues. Trimming pared 4 bases from V and 5 bases from J, leaving 19 bases between. CDR3 sequence reads: CASSQTSGGGDQPQHF. CDR3 in DNA: TGCGCCAGCAGCCAAACGAGCGGGGGCGGTGATCAGCCCCAGCATTTT.

The rearrangement joins TRBV30 to TRBJ2-4, with D uncertain. Trimming left V 3 bases short and J 4 bases short, with 16 bases between. The CDR3 is 15 residues long. Germline assignment: CDR1 GTSNPN and CDR2 SVGIG (reference sequence). CDR3 bases: TGTGCCTGGAGCCTCAGTCTAGGCAAAAAAAACATTCAGTACTTC. It is translated as CAWSLSLGKKNIQYF.

This clone came up a few times. This chain joins TRBV27 and TRBJ2-1; TRBD2 agrees at 8 bases. From germline, CDR1 is MNHEY and CDR2 SMNVEV (reference sequence). The ends lost 4 bases at V and 8 bases at J; junction bases unmatched: 13. The CDR3 has 16 residues. The CDR3 is CASSSLGSGRLDEQFF. In nucleotides, the CDR3 is TGTGCCAGCAGTTCCCTAGGGAGCGGGAGATTGGATGAGCAGTTCTTC.

This clone has just a few counts. This sequence joins TRBV5-6 and TRBJ1-5; D might be TRBD1 (6 bases). The length of the CDR3 is 15 residues. V was cut by 2 bases and J by 0 bases, with 9 bases left in between. The germline CDR1 and CDR2 sequences are SGHDT and YYEEEE. This CDR3 is CASSFLDSSNQPQHF. DNA of the CDR3: TGTGCCAGCAGCTTTTTGGACAGTAGCAATCAGCCCCAGCATTTT.

This clone has a count of ten or more. DNA for the CDR3: TGCGCCAGCAGCTCCACCGGGACATACTCCTACAATGAGCAGTTCTTC. Residues: CASSSTGTYSYNEQFF. This chain links TRBV5-1 with TRBJ2-1, with D possibly matching TRBD1 (6 bases). The CDR3 extends over 16 amino acids. Trimming left V 3 bases short and J 0 bases short, with 13 bases between. The germline V gene encodes CDR1 SGHRS and CDR2 YFSETQ.

The rearrangement uses TRBV29-1 and TRBJ1-5; 9 bases line up with TRBD1. Trimming took 4 bases from V and 5 from J; bases not matched to a gene: 3. The V gene's germline CDR1 is SQVTM and CDR2 ANQGSEA. The CDR3 length is 13 residues. CDR3 region: CSVGQGVDQPQHF. The CDR3 coding sequence is TGCAGCGTTGGACAGGGGGTCGATCAGCCCCAGCATTTT.

The V gene is TRBV7-9, the J gene TRBJ1-2, with D possibly matching TRBD1 (6 bases). The V end lost 5 bases, the J end lost 8 bases, and 30 bases lay between the germline ends. This CDR3 is built from 18 residues. The germline gives CDR1 SEHNR, CDR2 FQNEAQ (reference sequence). Here the CDR3 reads CASSQQRQVSNRGGGYTF. In nucleotides, the CDR3 is TGTGCCAGCAGCCAACAGCGACAGGTTTCCAACCGAGGTGGGGGCTACACCTTC.

The chain is built from TRBV7-2 and TRBJ2-1; D may be TRBD1 (6 bases). CDR1 and CDR2 (germline): SGHTA, FQGNSA. This CDR3 region has 15 residues. The V end was cut by 4 bases, the J end by 2 bases, with 12 bases between. The CDR3 sequence is CASSSHGDTYNEQFF. The CDR3, as DNA: TGTGCCAGCAGCTCACACGGGGACACCTACAATGAGCAGTTCTTC.

The chain joins TRBV7-2 to TRBJ2-3; tentative D call: TRBD2 (5 bases). CDR1 is SGHTA and CDR2 is FQGNSA in the germline V gene. V shed 0 bases and J shed 4 bases, with 14 bases lying between them. The CDR3 loop spans 16 amino acids. DNA for the CDR3: TGTGCCAGCAGCTTAGCGTCTGCGGCGGAGGCAGATACGCAGTATTTT. Encoded protein: CASSLASAAEADTQYF.

This chain joins TRBV6-5 and TRBJ2-3; no reliable D call. This CDR3 comprises 15 residues. V lost 0 bases and J 6 bases, leaving 13 bases between the germline ends. The V gene's germline CDR1 is MNHEY and CDR2 SVGAGI. For the CDR3, the DNA is TGTGCCAGCAGTTACTCTGGGCAGCCGGCGGATACGCAGTATTTT. The encoded protein is CASSYSGQPADTQYF.

V and J are TRBV5-1 and TRBJ2-3; tentatively, D is TRBD1 (6 bases). The ends were cut back, 3 bases at V and 5 bases at J, with 13 bases in the middle. From germline, CDR1 is SGHRS and CDR2 YFSETQ. This CDR3 has 14 residues. The CDR3, as DNA: TGCGCCAGCAGCTACACAGGGCGTGGAGATACGCAGTATTTT. This translates into CASSYTGRGDTQYF. The variable domain in full, with the rest retrieved from reference TRBV5-1 and TRBJ2-3, is KAGVTQTPRYLIKTRGQQVTLSCSPISGHRSVSWYQQTPGQGLQFLFEYFSETQRNKGNFPGRFSGRQFSNSRSEMNVSTLELGDSALYLCASSYTGRGDTQYFGPGTRLTVL.

This clone was detected a few times. The chain combines TRBV7-9 with TRBJ2-2, with D possibly being TRBD2 (6 bases). CDR1 SEHNR and CDR2 FQNEAQ come from the germline V gene (reference sequence). CDR3 length equals 15 residues. V lost 2 bases, J lost 2 bases, and 9 bases lay in between. CDR3 sequence: CASSLLAINTGELFF. In nucleotides, the CDR3 is TGTGCCAGCAGCTTACTAGCGATTAACACCGGGGAGCTGTTTTTT.

This clone was counted between two and nine times. V and J are TRBV11-2 and TRBJ1-1, with D possibly matching TRBD1 (6 bases). Deletions cut 5 bases from V and 6 bases from J, with 16 bases between. This CDR3 is 14 amino acids long. Germline-derived CDR1 and CDR2 are SGHAT and FQNNGV. For the CDR3, the DNA is TGTGCCAGCAGCGTGCCGGGGGGGCACGCTGAAGCTTTCTTT. It codes for CASSVPGGHAEAFF. The full variable domain, completed using reference TRBV11-2 and TRBJ1-1, is EAGVAQSPRYKIIEKRQSVAFWCNPISGHATLYWYQQILGQGPKLLIQFQNNGVVDDSQLPKDRFSAERLKGVDSTLKIQPAKLEDSAVYLCASSVPGGHAEAFFGQGTRLTVV.

The J gene is TRBJ1-4, the V gene TRBV28, with 9 bases lining up with TRBD1. Germline V lookup: CDR1 MDHEN, CDR2 SYDVKM. Losses at the gene ends were 3 bases for V and 8 bases for J; bases not matched to a gene: 4. The CDR3 runs to 14 residues. CDR3 amino acids: CASSLGQGPEKLFF. CDR3 bases: TGTGCCAGCAGTTTGGGACAGGGCCCCGAAAAACTGTTTTTT.

This clone was found a few times. V usage is TRBV25-1 and J usage is TRBJ2-1, with TRBD2 identical over 10 bases. Germline CDR1 and CDR2: MGHDK and SYGVNS. Unmatched junction bases numbered 7, after V lost 7 bases and J lost 7 bases. This CDR3 region has 14 residues. The CDR3 DNA reads as TGTGCCAGCACGATGGCTAGCGGGAGTAATGAGCAGTTCTTC. It yields the protein CASTMASGSNEQFF.

The chain has TRBV28 and TRBJ2-1; 9 positions match TRBD2. The CDR3 is 16 amino acids. Trimming took 5 bases from V and 3 from J; bases not matched to a gene: 8. Germline values: CDR1 MDHEN, CDR2 SYDVKM. The CDR3 nucleotides read TGTGCCAGCAGTCTGATAGCGGGAGCAAACTACAATGAGCAGTTCTTC. Translating gives CASSLIAGANYNEQFF.

This clone was counted between two and nine times. The chain joins TRBV19 to TRBJ2-1; a weak D match, TRBD1 (6 bases). The ends were cut back, 3 bases at V and 4 bases at J, with 13 bases in the middle. CDR1 LNHDA and CDR2 SQIVND come from the germline V gene (reference sequence). This CDR3 spans 15 amino acids. The CDR3: CASSIRDTPYNEQFF. The CDR3 DNA is TGTGCCAGTAGTATCCGGGACACACCTTACAATGAGCAGTTCTTC.

The chain carries TRBV7-9 and TRBJ2-1, with 7 bases lining up with TRBD1. Germline CDR1 and CDR2: SEHNR and FQNEAQ (reference sequence). Trimming removed 3 bases from V and 8 bases from J; junction bases left unmatched: 10. CDR3 length: 15 amino acids. The DNA of the CDR3 is TGTGCCAGCAGCTTTGAAGGGGGCCCGGTCCATGAGCAGTTCTTC. Translation gives CASSFEGGPVHEQFF. The full variable domain, completed using reference TRBV7-9 and TRBJ2-1, is DTGVSQNPRHKITKRGQNVTFRCDPISEHNRLYWYRQTLGQGPEFLTYFQNEAQLEKSRLLSDRFSAERPKGSFSTLEIQRTEQGDSAMYLCASSFEGGPVHEQFFGPGTRLTVL.

CDR3 sequence (DNA): TGTGCCAGCAGTGAGACAGGGCCGAGTTTCTATGGCTACACCTTC. This sequence encodes CASSETGPSFYGYTF. The V gene is TRBV2, the J gene TRBJ1-2; 7 bases agree with TRBD1. Germline CDR1 SNHLY, CDR2 FYNNEI. V gave up 3 bases and J gave up 4 bases; unmatched junction bases: 8. The CDR3 covers 15 residues. The entire variable domain, with the rest obtained from reference TRBV2 and TRBJ1-2, is as follows: EPEVTQTPSHQVTQMGQEVILRCVPISNHLYFYWYRQILGQKVEFLVSFYNNEISEKSEIFDDQFSVERPDGSNFTLKIRSTKLEDSAMYFCASSETGPSFYGYTFGSGTRLTVV.

This clone was detected a few times. This chain joins TRBV27 and TRBJ2-2; D might be TRBD2 (5 bases). V shed 2 bases and J shed 1 base, with 5 bases lying between them. The V gene's germline CDR1 is MNHEY and CDR2 SMNVEV (reference sequence). The CDR3 length is 14 residues. As DNA, the CDR3 is TGTGCCAGCAGTTTAGCGGGGAACACCGGGGAGCTGTTTTTT. Translating it yields CASSLAGNTGELFF.

The sample holds a few counts of this clone. The chain has TRBV27 and TRBJ2-7; 12 nucleotides line up with TRBD2. Per the germline V gene, CDR1 is MNHEY and CDR2 is SMNVEV (reference sequence). The V segment lost 8 bases and the J segment 3 bases; nucleotides outside the gene matches: 8. The CDR3 totals 15 residues. CDR3 nucleotide sequence: TGTGCCAGCCGGACTAGCGGGATTTCCGGCTACGAGCAGTACTTC. This codes for CASRTSGISGYEQYF.

This clone has a handful of counts. The rearrangement links TRBV28 to TRBJ1-5, with D hard to call. Trimming shortened V by 7 bases and J by 5 bases, and 6 bases separated the two germline ends. The CDR3 covers 11 residues. The germline gives CDR1 MDHEN, CDR2 SYDVKM. The CDR3 loop is CASKRDQPQHF. CDR3 nucleotide sequence: TGTGCCAGCAAACGCGATCAGCCCCAGCATTTT.

The gene calls are TRBV10-3 and TRBJ2-1; 11 bases are shared with TRBD2. Germline V gene sequence: CDR1 ENHRY, CDR2 SYGVKD. Losses at the gene ends were 3 bases for V and 9 bases for J; bases not matched to a gene: 4. This CDR3 is 14 amino acids long. CDR3 amino acids: CAISETSGSGEQFF. The CDR3 nucleotides read TGTGCCATCAGTGAAACTAGCGGGAGTGGTGAGCAGTTCTTC.

This sequence joins TRBV7-2 and TRBJ2-1, with a tentative D call TRBD2 (5 bases). V dropped 5 bases and J dropped 6 bases, with 14 bases sitting between them. This CDR3 is built from 14 residues. CDR1 and CDR2 from the germline V gene are SGHTA and FQGNSA. CDR3 in DNA: TGTGCCAGCAGCCACGGTCAAGAGGGCAATGAGCAGTTCTTC. This codes for CASSHGQEGNEQFF. Variable domain in full (rest from reference TRBV7-2 and TRBJ2-1): GAGVSQSPSNKVTEKGKDVELRCDPISGHTALYWYRQSLGQGLEFLIYFQGNSAPDKSGLPSDRFSAERTGGSVSTLTIQRTQQEDSAVYLCASSHGQEGNEQFFGPGTRLTVL.